These 9 T cell receptor beta chains share one sample of origin, sequenced in a study of CD8 T cells in Susac syndrome. Random hexamers were used to reverse transcribe an amount of roughly 0.5 to 1 ug RNA. TCRdb analysed the immunoSEQ multiplex PCR reads with MiXCR anew, one entry per CDR3 protein. The sample contains 120,000 to 150,000 distinct CDR3 sequences, roughly 95% of which appear only once. Sequencing was carried out using CD4+ T cells from PBMCs. These receptors all come from a human donor in good health.

The J gene is TRBJ2-3, the V gene TRBV27, with TRBD2 matching 11 bases. CDR1 is MNHEY and CDR2 is SMNVEV in the germline V gene (reference sequence). The CDR3 extends over 14 amino acids. The V segment lost 11 bases and the J segment 4 bases; nucleotides outside the gene matches: 8. The CDR3, as DNA: TGTGCCGCAAGACTAGCGGGAAACCCAGATACGCAGTATTTT. The encoded protein is CAARLAGNPDTQYF.

This chain joins TRBV30 and TRBJ2-7; TRBD2 agrees at 9 bases. The V gene's germline CDR1 is GTSNPN and CDR2 SVGIG (reference sequence). The CDR3 runs to 15 residues. Unmatched junction bases numbered 9, after V lost 3 bases and J lost 3 bases. Here the CDR3 reads CAWRSRGRVLYEQYF. CDR3 coding DNA: TGTGCCTGGAGATCTCGCGGGAGGGTACTCTACGAGCAGTACTTC.

The rearrangement joins TRBV29-1 to TRBJ2-5; no firm D call. The CDR3 consists of 13 residues. Germline V gives CDR1 SQVTM, CDR2 ANQGSEA. Trimming pared 8 bases from V and 7 bases from J, leaving 20 bases between. Here the CDR3 DNA reads TGCAGCTTCCAAGGTCCGGTGAGTGGGACCCAGTACTTC. Translating it yields CSFQGPVSGTQYF.

The genes are TRBV20-1 and TRBJ1-1; D perhaps matches TRBD1 (5 bases). The CDR3 is 11 amino acids. Trimming pared 6 bases from V and 7 bases from J, leaving 12 bases between. CDR1 DFQATT and CDR2 SNEGSKA come from the germline V gene (reference sequence). The CDR3 reads CSATRQLEAFF. The CDR3 DNA follows: TGCAGTGCCACCAGACAGCTTGAAGCTTTCTTT.

V gene TRBV5-4 combines with J gene TRBJ1-2; maybe TRBD1 (5 bases). The germline gives CDR1 SGHNT, CDR2 YYREEE (reference sequence). Trimming stripped 6 bases from V and 2 bases from J, with 14 bases between. This CDR3 spans 14 amino acids. The CDR3 sequence: CASTLNRLNYGYTF. The DNA of the CDR3 is TGTGCCAGCACCTTAAACAGGCTAAACTATGGCTACACCTTC. Based on the CDR3 plus reference TRBV5-4 and TRBJ1-2, the full variable domain is ETGVTQSPTHLIKTRGQQVTLRCSSQSGHNTVSWYQQALGQGPQFIFQYYREEENGRGNFPPRFSGLQFPNYSSELNVNALELDDSALYLCASTLNRLNYGYTFGSGTRLTVV.

The rearrangement joins TRBV10-1 to TRBJ1-1; D is uncertain. Germline V gene data show CDR1 as WNHNN and CDR2 as SYGVQD (reference sequence). The CDR3 contains 12 residues. V was pared by 6 bases and J by 4 bases, with 9 bases between. CDR3 nucleotides: TGCGCCAGCAGCGGGCTGAGCACTGAAGCTTTCTTT. Translating gives CASSGLSTEAFF.

The rearrangement joins TRBV18 to TRBJ1-5; 7 nucleotides agree with TRBD1. V was clipped by 3 bases and J by 0 bases; unmatched bases: 5. The germline CDR1 and CDR2 sequences are KGHSH and LQKENI. The CDR3 is 16 residues long. This chain's CDR3 is CASSPSGTVSNQPQHF. The CDR3 DNA sequence: TGTGCCAGCTCACCCTCCGGGACAGTTAGCAATCAGCCCCAGCATTTT.

This chain's CDR3 is CAWSVQDDQPQHF. Written as DNA, the CDR3 is TGTGCCTGGAGTGTACAGGATGATCAGCCCCAGCATTTT. The V gene is TRBV30, the J gene TRBJ1-5; possibly TRBD1 for D (5 bases). Trimming removed 0 bases from V and 5 bases from J, with 8 bases in between. This CDR3 spans 13 amino acids. Germline V gives CDR1 GTSNPN, CDR2 SVGIG (reference sequence).

DNA of the CDR3: TGCGCCAGCAGTTTTAGCCCGGGACAGGTGAACACTGAAGCTTTCTTT. It yields the protein CASSFSPGQVNTEAFF. The chain carries TRBV5-1 and TRBJ1-1; TRBD1 matches at 8 bases. The CDR3 loop spans 16 amino acids. The V gene end was trimmed by 5 bases and the J gene end by 0 bases; junction bases not matched to a gene: 9. Germline V gives CDR1 SGHRS, CDR2 YFSETQ.